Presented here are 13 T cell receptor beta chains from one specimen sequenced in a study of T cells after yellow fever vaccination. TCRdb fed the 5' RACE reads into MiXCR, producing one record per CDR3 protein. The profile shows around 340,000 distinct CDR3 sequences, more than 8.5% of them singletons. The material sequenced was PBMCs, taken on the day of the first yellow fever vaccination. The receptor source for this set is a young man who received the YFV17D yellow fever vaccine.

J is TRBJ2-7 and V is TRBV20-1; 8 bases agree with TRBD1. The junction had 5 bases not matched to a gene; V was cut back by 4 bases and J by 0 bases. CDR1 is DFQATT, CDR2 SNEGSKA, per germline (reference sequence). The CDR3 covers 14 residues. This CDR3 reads CSAKTGASSYEQYV. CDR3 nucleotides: TGCAGTGCTAAGACAGGGGCGAGCTCCTACGAGCAGTACGTC.

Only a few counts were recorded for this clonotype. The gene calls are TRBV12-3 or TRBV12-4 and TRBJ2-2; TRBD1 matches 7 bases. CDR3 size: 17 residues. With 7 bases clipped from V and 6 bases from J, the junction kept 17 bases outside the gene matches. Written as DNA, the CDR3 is TGTGCCAGCAACTTTAGGGGCTTGGCCGGGACAGCCGGGGAGCTGTTTTTT. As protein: CASNFRGLAGTAGELFF.

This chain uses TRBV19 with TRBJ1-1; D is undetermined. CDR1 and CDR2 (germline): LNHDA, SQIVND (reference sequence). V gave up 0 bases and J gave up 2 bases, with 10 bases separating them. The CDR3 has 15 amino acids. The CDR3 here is CASSIDLSINTEAFF. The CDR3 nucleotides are TGTGCCAGTAGTATAGATCTATCTATAAACACTGAAGCTTTCTTT.

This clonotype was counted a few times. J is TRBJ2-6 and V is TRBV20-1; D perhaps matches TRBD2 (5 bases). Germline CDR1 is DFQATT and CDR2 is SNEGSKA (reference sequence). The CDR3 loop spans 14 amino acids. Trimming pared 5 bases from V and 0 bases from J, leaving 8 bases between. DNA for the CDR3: TGCAGTGCTGTAGCGAGCTCTGGGGCCAACGTCCTGACTTTC. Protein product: CSAVASSGANVLTF.

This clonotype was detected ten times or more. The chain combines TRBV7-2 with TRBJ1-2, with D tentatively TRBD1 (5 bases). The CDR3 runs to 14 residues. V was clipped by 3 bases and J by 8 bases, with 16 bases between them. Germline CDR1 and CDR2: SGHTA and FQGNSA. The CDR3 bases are TGTGCCAGCAGCTTTAACCCCAGGGTGAGGGGCTACACCTTC. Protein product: CASSFNPRVRGYTF. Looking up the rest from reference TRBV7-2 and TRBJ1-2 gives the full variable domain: GAGVSQSPSNKVTEKGKDVELRCDPISGHTALYWYRQSLGQGLEFLIYFQGNSAPDKSGLPSDRFSAERTGGSVSTLTIQRTQQEDSAVYLCASSFNPRVRGYTFGSGTRLTVV.

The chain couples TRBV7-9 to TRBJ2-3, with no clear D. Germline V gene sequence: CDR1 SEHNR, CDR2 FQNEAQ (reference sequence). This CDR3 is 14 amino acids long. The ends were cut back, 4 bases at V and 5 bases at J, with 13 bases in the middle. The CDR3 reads CASSSPLGRDTQYF. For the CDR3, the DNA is TGTGCCAGCAGCTCCCCATTAGGCCGAGATACGCAGTATTTT.

In DNA form, the CDR3 reads TGTGCCAGCAGCGTAGACTCTAGCAACTATGGCTACACCTTC. Translating gives CASSVDSSNYGYTF. The chain combines TRBV9 with TRBJ1-2; D unresolved. The CDR3 runs 14 residues. Germline loops: CDR1 SGDLS, CDR2 YYNGEE. V dropped 0 bases and J dropped 2 bases, with 8 bases sitting between them.

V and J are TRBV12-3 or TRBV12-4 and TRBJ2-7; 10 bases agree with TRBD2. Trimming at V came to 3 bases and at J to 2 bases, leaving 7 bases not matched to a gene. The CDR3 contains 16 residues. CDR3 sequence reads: CASSLRLSGGAYEQYF. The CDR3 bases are TGTGCCAGCAGTTTGAGGTTAAGCGGGGGGGCCTACGAGCAGTACTTC.

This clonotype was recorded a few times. CDR3 amino acids: CASSPPGISTNEKLFF. CDR3 in DNA: TGCGCCAGCAGCCCACCCGGGATTTCAACTAATGAAAAACTGTTTTTT. This chain uses TRBV5-1 with TRBJ1-4; D unclear. Trimming removed 4 bases at V and 0 bases at J, with 13 bases between. The CDR3 has 16 amino acids. The germline V gene encodes CDR1 SGHRS and CDR2 YFSETQ.

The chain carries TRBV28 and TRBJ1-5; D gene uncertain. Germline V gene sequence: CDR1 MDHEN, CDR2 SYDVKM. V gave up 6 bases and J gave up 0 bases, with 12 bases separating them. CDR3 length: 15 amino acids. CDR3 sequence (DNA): TGTGCCAGCAGGGTTCCAGGACTTAGCAATCAGCCCCAGCATTTT. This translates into CASRVPGLSNQPQHF.

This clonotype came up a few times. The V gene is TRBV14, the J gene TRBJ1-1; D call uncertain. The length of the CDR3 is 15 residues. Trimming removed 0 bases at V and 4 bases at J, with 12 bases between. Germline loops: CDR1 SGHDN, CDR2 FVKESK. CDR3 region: CASSQDLGWGTEAFF. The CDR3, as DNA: TGTGCCAGCAGCCAAGACCTGGGTTGGGGCACTGAAGCTTTCTTT.

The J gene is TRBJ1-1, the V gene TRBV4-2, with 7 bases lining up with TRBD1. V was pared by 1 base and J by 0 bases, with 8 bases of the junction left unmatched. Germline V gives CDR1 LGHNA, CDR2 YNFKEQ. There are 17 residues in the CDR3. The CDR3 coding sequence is TGTGCCAGCAGCCAAGGAGCACAGGGGACCATGAACACTGAAGCTTTCTTT. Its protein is CASSQGAQGTMNTEAFF.

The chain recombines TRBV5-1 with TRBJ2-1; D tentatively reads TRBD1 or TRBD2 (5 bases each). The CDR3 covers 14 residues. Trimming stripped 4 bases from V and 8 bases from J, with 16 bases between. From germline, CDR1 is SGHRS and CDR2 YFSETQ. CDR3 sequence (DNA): TGCGCCAGCAGCCCGGGGCTCGGGGTAGATGAGCAGTTCTTC. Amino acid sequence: CASSPGLGVDEQFF.